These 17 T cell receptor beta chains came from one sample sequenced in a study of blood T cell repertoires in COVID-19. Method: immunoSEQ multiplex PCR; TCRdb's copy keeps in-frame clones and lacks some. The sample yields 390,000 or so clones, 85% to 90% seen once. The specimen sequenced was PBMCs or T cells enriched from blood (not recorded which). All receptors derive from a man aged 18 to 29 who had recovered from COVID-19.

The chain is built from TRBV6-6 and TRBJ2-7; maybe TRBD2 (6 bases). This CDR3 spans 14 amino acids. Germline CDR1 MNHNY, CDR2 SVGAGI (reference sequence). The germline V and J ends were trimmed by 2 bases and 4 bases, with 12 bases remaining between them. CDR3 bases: TGTGCCAGCAGTTACGGGGTAGCGGAGTACGAGCAGTACTTC. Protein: CASSYGVAEYEQYF.

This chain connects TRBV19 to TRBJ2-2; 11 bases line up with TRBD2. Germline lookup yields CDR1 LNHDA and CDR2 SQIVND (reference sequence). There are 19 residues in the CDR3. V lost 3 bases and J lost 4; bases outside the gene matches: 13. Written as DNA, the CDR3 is TGTGCCAGTAGTATCTTAGCGGGAGGGTCTTGGGCCGGCACCGGGGAGCTGTTTTTT. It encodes CASSILAGGSWAGTGELFF.

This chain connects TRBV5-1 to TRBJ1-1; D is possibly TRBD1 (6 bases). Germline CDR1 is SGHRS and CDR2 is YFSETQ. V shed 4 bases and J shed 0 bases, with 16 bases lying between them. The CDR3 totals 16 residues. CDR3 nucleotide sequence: TGCGCCAGCAGCCCCAGGGGTTCAGGTGTGAACACTGAAGCTTTCTTT. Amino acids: CASSPRGSGVNTEAFF. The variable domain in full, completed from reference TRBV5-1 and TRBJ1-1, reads KAGVTQTPRYLIKTRGQQVTLSCSPISGHRSVSWYQQTPGQGLQFLFEYFSETQRNKGNFPGRFSGRQFSNSRSEMNVSTLELGDSALYLCASSPRGSGVNTEAFFGQGTRLTVV.

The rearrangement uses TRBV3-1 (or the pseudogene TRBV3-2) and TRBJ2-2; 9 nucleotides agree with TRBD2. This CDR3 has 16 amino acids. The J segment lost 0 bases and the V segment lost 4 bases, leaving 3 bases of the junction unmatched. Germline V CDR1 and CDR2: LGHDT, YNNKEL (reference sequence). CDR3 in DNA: TGTGCCAGCAGCCGGCTAGCGGGAACGAACACCGGGGAGCTGTTTTTT. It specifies CASSRLAGTNTGELFF.

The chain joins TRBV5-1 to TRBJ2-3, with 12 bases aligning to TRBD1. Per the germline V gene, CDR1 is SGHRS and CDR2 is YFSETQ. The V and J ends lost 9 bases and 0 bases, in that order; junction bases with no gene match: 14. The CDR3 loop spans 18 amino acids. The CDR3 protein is CATSPGQGASTSTDTQYF. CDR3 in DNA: TGCGCCACCTCACCGGGACAGGGGGCTAGTACTAGCACAGATACGCAGTATTTT.

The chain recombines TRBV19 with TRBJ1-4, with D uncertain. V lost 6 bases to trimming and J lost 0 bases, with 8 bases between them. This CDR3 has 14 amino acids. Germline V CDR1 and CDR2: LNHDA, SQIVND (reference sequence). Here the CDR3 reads CASRLASTNEKLFF. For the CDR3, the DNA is TGTGCCAGTAGGCTAGCTTCAACTAATGAAAAACTGTTTTTT. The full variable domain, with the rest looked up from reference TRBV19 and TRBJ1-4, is DGGITQSPKYLFRKEGQNVTLSCEQNLNHDAMYWYRQDPGQGLRLIYYSQIVNDFQKGDIAEGYSVSREKKESFPLTVTSAQKNPTAFYLCASRLASTNEKLFFGSGTQLSVL.

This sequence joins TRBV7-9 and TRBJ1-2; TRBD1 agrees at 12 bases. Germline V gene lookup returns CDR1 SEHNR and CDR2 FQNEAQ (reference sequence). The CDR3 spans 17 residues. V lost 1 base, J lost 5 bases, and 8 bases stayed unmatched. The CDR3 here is CASSLGGDRGLIYGYTF. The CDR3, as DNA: TGTGCCAGCAGCTTAGGAGGGGACAGGGGGCTTATTTATGGCTACACCTTC. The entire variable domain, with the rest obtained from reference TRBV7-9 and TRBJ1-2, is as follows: DTGVSQNPRHKITKRGQNVTFRCDPISEHNRLYWYRQTLGQGPEFLTYFQNEAQLEKSRLLSDRFSAERPKGSFSTLEIQRTEQGDSAMYLCASSLGGDRGLIYGYTFGSGTRLTVV.

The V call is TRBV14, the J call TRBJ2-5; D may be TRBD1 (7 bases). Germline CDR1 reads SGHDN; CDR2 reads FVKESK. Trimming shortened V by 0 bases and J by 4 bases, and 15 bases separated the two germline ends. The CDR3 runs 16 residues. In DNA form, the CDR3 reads TGTGCCAGCAGCCAAGAGCAGGGGGGCTGGCGAGAGACCCAGTACTTC. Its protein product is CASSQEQGGWRETQYF.

In nucleotides, the CDR3 is TGTGCCACCAGTAAGTCTAGCGGGGGTGCAGATACGCAGTATTTT. Translation: CATSKSSGGADTQYF. The V gene is TRBV24-1, the J gene TRBJ2-3; TRBD2 matches 10 bases. The germline V gene has CDR1 KGHDR and CDR2 SFDVKD. The trim removed 6 bases at V and 4 bases at J, leaving 6 bases unmatched. This CDR3 has 15 residues.

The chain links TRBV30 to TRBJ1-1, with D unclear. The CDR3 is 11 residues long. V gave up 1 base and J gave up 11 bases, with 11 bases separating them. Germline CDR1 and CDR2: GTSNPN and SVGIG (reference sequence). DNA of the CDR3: TGTGCCTGGAGTGGAGGTGGGAGGGCTTTCTTT. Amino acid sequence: CAWSGGGRAFF. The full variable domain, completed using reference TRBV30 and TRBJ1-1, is SQTIHQWPATLVQPVGSPLSLECTVEGTSNPNLYWYRQAAGRGLQLLFYSVGIGQISSEVPQNLSASRPQDRQFILSSKKLLLSDSGFYLCAWSGGGRAFFGQGTRLTVV.

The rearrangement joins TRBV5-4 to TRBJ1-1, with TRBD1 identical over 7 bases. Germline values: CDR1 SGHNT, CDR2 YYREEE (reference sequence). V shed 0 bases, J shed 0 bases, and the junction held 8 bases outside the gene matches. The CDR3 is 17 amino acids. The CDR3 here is CASSLALGGGLNTEAFF. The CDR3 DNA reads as TGTGCCAGCAGCTTGGCCTTAGGGGGCGGGTTGAACACTGAAGCTTTCTTT.

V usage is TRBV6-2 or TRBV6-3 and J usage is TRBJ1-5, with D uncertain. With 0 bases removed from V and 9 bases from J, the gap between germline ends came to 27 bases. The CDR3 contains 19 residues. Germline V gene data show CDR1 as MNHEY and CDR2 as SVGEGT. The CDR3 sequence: CASSYSVRTVVGYRLPQHF. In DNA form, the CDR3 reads TGTGCCAGCAGTTACTCCGTCCGAACCGTGGTGGGCTACCGTCTGCCCCAGCATTTT.

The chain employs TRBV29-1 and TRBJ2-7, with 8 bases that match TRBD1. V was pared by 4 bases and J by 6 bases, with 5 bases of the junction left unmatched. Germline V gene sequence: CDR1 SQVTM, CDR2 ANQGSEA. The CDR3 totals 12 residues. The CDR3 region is CSVVPGGGEQYF. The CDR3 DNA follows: TGCAGCGTTGTGCCAGGGGGCGGCGAGCAGTACTTC.

The CDR3 protein is CASSYHRGQETQYF. The CDR3 nucleotides are TGTGCCAGCAGCTACCACAGGGGCCAAGAGACCCAGTACTTC. This rearrangement joins TRBV7-6 to TRBJ2-5; TRBD1 matches 7 bases. The CDR3 runs 14 residues. V was clipped by 4 bases and J by 1 base; unmatched bases: 3. CDR1 and CDR2 from the germline V gene are SGHVS and FNYEAQ.

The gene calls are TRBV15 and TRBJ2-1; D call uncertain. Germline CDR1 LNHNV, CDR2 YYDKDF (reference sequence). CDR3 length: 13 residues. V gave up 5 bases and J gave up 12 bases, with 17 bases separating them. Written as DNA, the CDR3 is TGTGCCACCAGCCTTGACCCTACGAGGCCGCAGTTCTTC. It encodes CATSLDPTRPQFF.

CDR3 coding DNA: TGCGCCAGCAGCTTGGAGCGGGGGGCTAGCTATGGCTACACCTTC. Its translation: CASSLERGASYGYTF. The rearrangement uses TRBV5-1 and TRBJ1-2; possible D gene TRBD1, 6 bases. The V and J ends lost 0 bases and 4 bases respectively, with 13 bases between them. The CDR3 sequence is 15 residues long. Germline CDR1 and CDR2: SGHRS and YFSETQ.

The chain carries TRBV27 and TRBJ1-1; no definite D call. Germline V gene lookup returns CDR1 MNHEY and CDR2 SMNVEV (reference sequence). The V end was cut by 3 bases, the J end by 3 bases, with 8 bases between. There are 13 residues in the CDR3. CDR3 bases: TGTGCCAGCAGTTTTGTGGGAGACACTGAAGCTTTCTTT. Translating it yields CASSFVGDTEAFF.